This T cell receptor (beta chain) comes out of a study of cytomegalovirus exposure and HLA in healthy donors. V lost 4 bases, J lost 5 bases, and 2 bases stayed unmatched. This CDR3 has 13 amino acids. Germline CDR1 and CDR2: MGHDK and SYGVNS. For this clone: What it binds is unknown.

It was with 60 Vbeta and 13 Jbeta primers that the PCR ran. Produced via immunoSEQ multiplex PCR; TCRdb's table is partial and in-frame only. Here the sample spans tens of thousands of clones, around three quarters being singletons. General study results and limits: Reportedly, fewer N-insertions than the roughly 700-donor mean appeared in an Asian-associated ancestry cluster in a later analysis. HLA alleles were associated with fewer than 20,000 TCR beta sequences in a later analysis at 0.05 false discovery rate.

The sequence was obtained from a woman in her 40s in good health and CMV-seropositive. What was sequenced was PBMCs. This rearrangement joins TRBV25-1 to TRBJ1-1; 9 positions match TRBD1. CDR3 sequence: CASSGTGATEAFF. The CDR3 DNA sequence: TGTGCCAGCAGTGGGACAGGGGCTACTGAAGCTTTCTTT.